This T cell receptor beta chain was recovered during a study of cytomegalovirus exposure and HLA in healthy donors. With 60 Vbeta and 13 Jbeta primers, the PCR was carried out. The method was immunoSEQ multiplex PCR; TCRdb's version includes in-frame clones alone and lacks a portion of them. The sample contains approximately 200,000 clones, about 74% of which appear only once. The V gene's germline CDR1 is SGHRS and CDR2 YFSETQ. V lost 5 bases, J lost 3 bases, and 12 bases lay in between. The CDR3 is 13 residues long. The TCR sequence derives from a man aged 35 to 55 in good health and CMV-seronegative. Sequencing input: PBMCs. The chain uses TRBV5-1 and TRBJ2-7; the D gene is possibly TRBD1 (5 bases). The CDR3 protein is CASRFDSFYEQYF. CDR3 sequence (DNA): TGCGCCAGCAGATTTGACAGTTTCTACGAGCAGTACTTC.